This T cell receptor beta chain comes out of a study of CD8 T cells in Susac syndrome. This clonotype was detected once. Trimming removed 0 bases from V and 5 bases from J; junction bases left unmatched: 10. Germline loops: CDR1 SGHDT, CDR2 YYEEEE. The CDR3 has 16 amino acids. After extraction with the RNeasy kit, about 0.45 to 1 ug of the RNA was reverse transcribed using random hexamers. TCRdb processed the immunoSEQ multiplex PCR reads anew with MiXCR; each CDR3 protein has one entry. The data contain some 50,000 distinct CDR3 sequences, just under 95% of them singletons. The authors carried out high-throughput sequencing of TCR beta. They applied it to CD8+ and CD4+ T cells obtained from blood.

The chain combines TRBV5-6 with TRBJ2-5, with 7 bases identical to TRBD2. The clonotype originates from a human donor with Susac syndrome. Sequenced sample: CD8+ T cells from PBMCs. The CDR3 sequence is CASSLAGGAKSETQYF. In nucleotides, the CDR3 is TGTGCCAGCAGCTTGGCGGGGGGTGCAAAATCCGAGACCCAGTACTTC.